The 22 T cell receptor beta chains presented below share a single source sample, sequenced in a study of brain metastases from non-small cell lung cancer. Only in-frame clones appear in the TCRdb table, and some are missing; sequencing was by immunoSEQ multiplex PCR. The data show roughly 14,000 clones, around 81% seen once. Sample: primary lung tumor tissue. The source of these receptors is a donor at least 40 years old with non-small cell lung cancer.

The J gene is TRBJ2-7, the V gene TRBV2, with D hard to call. Trimming cost V 8 bases and J 10 bases, with 21 bases left between them. The CDR3 covers 13 residues. Germline-derived CDR1 and CDR2 are SNHLY and FYNNEI. The CDR3 DNA reads as TGTGCCAGCCTATCTGAGCCAAGCCTCTCACAGTACGTC. Translated: CASLSEPSLSQYV.

This clone appeared once. The chain uses TRBV6-5 and TRBJ1-4; 7 bases line up with TRBD1. In germline, CDR1 is MNHEY, CDR2 SVGAGI. Trimming took 8 bases from V and 6 from J; bases not matched to a gene: 9. This CDR3 spans 14 amino acids. CDR3 protein: CASAETGIDEKLFF. The CDR3, as DNA: TGTGCCAGCGCGGAGACAGGGATTGATGAAAAACTGTTTTTT.

The J gene is TRBJ1-3, the V gene TRBV18; D remains unclear. From germline, CDR1 is KGHSH and CDR2 LQKENI. V dropped 0 bases and J dropped 2 bases, with 8 bases sitting between them. CDR3 length: 15 amino acids. The CDR3 spells CASSPPKPAGNTIYF. In DNA, the CDR3 is TGTGCCAGCTCACCACCGAAACCCGCTGGAAACACCATATATTTT. The full variable domain, its missing parts supplied by reference TRBV18 and TRBJ1-3, is NAGVMQNPRHLVRRRGQEARLRCSPMKGHSHVYWYRQLPEEGLKFMVYLQKENIIDESGMPKERFSAEFPKEGPSILRIQQVVRGDSAAYFCASSPPKPAGNTIYFGEGSWLTVV.

The chain combines TRBV7-9 with TRBJ1-1; D remains ambiguous. V was pared by 3 bases and J by 2 bases, with 19 bases between. The CDR3 is made up of 17 amino acids. CDR1 is SEHNR and CDR2 is FQNEAQ in the germline V gene (reference sequence). CDR3 amino acids: CASSFPIASLFNTEAFF. CDR3 sequence (DNA): TGTGCCAGCAGCTTTCCTATCGCTTCTCTCTTCAACACTGAAGCTTTCTTT.

In its sample, this clone was seen once. The CDR3 protein is CASSPGQGGEKLFF. For the CDR3, the DNA is TGTGCCAGCAGCCCGGGACAGGGTGGTGAAAAACTGTTTTTT. V usage is TRBV7-9 and J usage is TRBJ1-4, with 9 bases aligning to TRBD1. Per the germline V gene, CDR1 is SEHNR and CDR2 is FQNEAQ (reference sequence). The CDR3 covers 14 residues. J lost 7 bases, V lost 5 bases, and 5 bases had no gene match.

V gene TRBV5-1 combines with J gene TRBJ1-6; no reliable D call. Trimming removed 1 base from V and 8 bases from J, with 19 bases in between. CDR1 and CDR2 (germline): SGHRS, YFSETQ. The CDR3 runs to 17 residues. The CDR3 sequence: CASSLKSPGMTDSPLHF. CDR3 nucleotide sequence: TGCGCCAGCAGCTTGAAATCCCCCGGGATGACGGATTCACCCCTCCACTTT.

The V call is TRBV15, the J call TRBJ2-3; TRBD2 might be the D (6 bases). Germline V lookup: CDR1 LNHNV, CDR2 YYDKDF (reference sequence). The CDR3 totals 15 residues. Trimming removed 0 bases from V and 7 bases from J, with 14 bases in between. This CDR3 reads CATSRDGTRSNTQYF. The CDR3 DNA sequence: TGTGCCACCAGCAGAGATGGGACTCGTAGTAATACGCAGTATTTT.

Note on this clone: A much larger clonotype is one base distant, so this may be a read error. At the DNA level, this CDR3 is encoded by other sequences in the same sample as well. In nucleotides, the CDR3 is TGTGCCAGCAGCCGGGACAGGGGGAAGGAGCAGTATTTC. Protein product: CASSRDRGKEQYF. The chain recombines TRBV7-8 with TRBJ2-7; 11 bases fit TRBD1. Germline values: CDR1 SGHVS, CDR2 FQNEAQ. This CDR3 region has 13 residues.

The rearrangement uses TRBV6-5 and TRBJ2-7; a possible D gene is TRBD1 (6 bases). Germline V lookup: CDR1 MNHEY, CDR2 SVGAGI. Trimming stripped 10 bases from V and 2 bases from J, with 15 bases between. The CDR3 is 13 amino acids. The CDR3 here is CATCLRGPYEQYV. The CDR3 DNA reads TGTGCCACCTGCCTCAGGGGCCCCTACGAGCAGTACGTC.

The chain recombines TRBV7-3 with TRBJ2-3; D may correspond to TRBD1 or TRBD2 (5 bases each). The V end lost 0 bases, the J end lost 4 bases, and 11 bases lay between the germline ends. The CDR3 runs 15 residues. The germline V gene has CDR1 SGHTA and CDR2 FQGTGA. The CDR3 nucleotides are TGTGCCAGCAGCTTAACGGACCTGGGGGCAGATACGCAGTATTTT. It codes for CASSLTDLGADTQYF.

The CDR3 coding sequence is TGCGCCAGCAGCTTAGGGCCGACAGGGGTTGGTGACTACGAGCAGTACGTC. It specifies CASSLGPTGVGDYEQYV. J is TRBJ2-7 and V is TRBV5-1, with 8 bases lining up with TRBD1. This CDR3 comprises 17 residues. Unmatched junction bases numbered 13, after V lost 2 bases and J lost 3 bases. Germline V lookup: CDR1 SGHRS, CDR2 YFSETQ.

The chain uses TRBV4-1 and TRBJ1-5; TRBD1 matches 7 bases. V was clipped by 4 bases and J by 2 bases; unmatched bases: 14. This CDR3 has 18 amino acids. Germline V gene sequence: CDR1 MGHRA, CDR2 YSYEKL. The CDR3 DNA follows: TGCGCCAGCAGCCCCGGGGGGAGGGGGCGGGTCGGCAATCAGCCCCAGCATTTT. Amino acids: CASSPGGRGRVGNQPQHF.

The rearrangement joins TRBV24-1 to TRBJ1-1; TRBD1 might be the D (6 bases). V shed 3 bases and J shed 1 base, with 11 bases lying between them. The CDR3 is 15 residues long. Germline CDR1 reads KGHDR; CDR2 reads SFDVKD. CDR3 amino acids: CATSDGWGQNTEAFF. The CDR3 region has the DNA TGTGCCACCAGTGATGGGTGGGGACAGAACACTGAAGCTTTCTTT.

The V and J genes are TRBV18 and TRBJ2-7; the D is unclear. The CDR3 totals 13 residues. Trimming removed 2 bases at V and 2 bases at J, with 7 bases between. Germline lookup yields CDR1 KGHSH and CDR2 LQKENI. CDR3 DNA: TGTGCCAGCTCACCAGGGATTACCTACGAGCAGTACGTC. Translating it yields CASSPGITYEQYV.

The rearrangement joins TRBV30 to TRBJ1-4; possible D gene TRBD1, 6 bases. The CDR3 has 16 residues. Per germline, CDR1 GTSNPN and CDR2 SVGIG (reference sequence). Trimming shortened V by 3 bases and J by 8 bases, and 22 bases separated the two germline ends. DNA for the CDR3: TGTGCCTGGAGCCTAATTCCGGGACAAAGCCCCGAAAAACTGTTTTTT. This sequence encodes CAWSLIPGQSPEKLFF.

The chain is built from TRBV3-1 (or the pseudogene TRBV3-2) and TRBJ1-4; the D is unclear. This CDR3 spans 12 amino acids. Germline V lookup: CDR1 LGHDT, CDR2 YNNKEL (reference sequence). The V end was cut by 7 bases, the J end by 11 bases, with 14 bases between. The CDR3 nucleotides read TGTGCCAGCAACAGTGGAATCGGGAAACTGTTTTTT. It codes for CASNSGIGKLFF.

The genes are TRBV4-3 and TRBJ2-5; D is undetermined. Germline V gives CDR1 LGHNA, CDR2 YSLEER. This CDR3 is built from 14 residues. V was trimmed by 0 bases and J by 2 bases, leaving 7 bases between them. The CDR3 sequence: CASSQELGQETQYF. CDR3 sequence (DNA): TGCGCCAGCAGCCAAGAGCTAGGACAAGAGACCCAGTACTTC.

As to this clone: It may be a read error: a sequence one base away is much more abundant. V usage is TRBV2 and J usage is TRBJ1-5; D uncertain. Germline V gene sequence: CDR1 SNHLY, CDR2 FYNNEI. The length of the CDR3 is 14 residues. Trimming removed 4 bases from V and 0 bases from J, with 7 bases in between. CDR3 amino acids: CASSGVFSNQPQHF. In DNA, the CDR3 is TGTGCCAGCAGTGGGGTATTTAGCAATCAGCCCCAGCATTTT.

The gene calls are TRBV18 and TRBJ2-2; D unclear. The CDR3 is made up of 17 amino acids. The V end lost 2 bases, the J end lost 4 bases, and 17 bases lay between the germline ends. CDR1 and CDR2 (germline): KGHSH, LQKENI. CDR3 in DNA: TGTGCCAGCTCACCAGTAAGGGCAGAGCATGCCACCGGGGAGCTGTTTTTT. This gives the protein CASSPVRAEHATGELFF.

The V call is TRBV6-5, the J call TRBJ1-4; no definite D call. CDR1 is MNHEY, CDR2 SVGAGI, per germline. The ends were cut back, 6 bases at V and 7 bases at J, with 15 bases in the middle. This CDR3 region has 14 residues. The CDR3 sequence: CASSPEGGGEKLFF. The DNA for the CDR3 is TGTGCCAGCAGCCCAGAGGGTGGCGGTGAAAAACTGTTTTTT.

The chain couples TRBV19 to TRBJ2-5, with 9 bases identical to TRBD2. Germline CDR1 reads LNHDA; CDR2 reads SQIVND (reference sequence). The V gene end was trimmed by 5 bases and the J gene end by 4 bases; junction bases not matched to a gene: 11. CDR3 size: 16 residues. The chain's CDR3 is CASSDPPGLAGETQYF. CDR3 nucleotide sequence: TGTGCCAGTAGTGACCCTCCGGGACTAGCAGGAGAGACCCAGTACTTC.

This chain uses TRBV18 with TRBJ2-3; perhaps D is TRBD1 or TRBD2 (5 bases each). Germline CDR1 and CDR2: KGHSH and LQKENI. V was clipped by 2 bases and J by 5 bases, with 14 bases between them. This CDR3 is 15 amino acids long. CDR3: CASSPSRGDIDTQYF. The CDR3 bases are TGTGCCAGCTCACCATCAAGGGGAGACATAGATACGCAGTATTTT.